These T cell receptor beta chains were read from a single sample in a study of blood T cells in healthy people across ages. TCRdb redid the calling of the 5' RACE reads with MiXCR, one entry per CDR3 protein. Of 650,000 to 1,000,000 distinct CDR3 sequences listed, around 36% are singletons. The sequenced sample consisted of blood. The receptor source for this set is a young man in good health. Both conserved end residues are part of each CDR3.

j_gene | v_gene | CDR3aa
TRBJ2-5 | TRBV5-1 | CASSLSHSQETQYF
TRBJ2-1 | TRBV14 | CASSHAGTGFYNEQFF
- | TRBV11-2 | CASSFGTAMYEQYF
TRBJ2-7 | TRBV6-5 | CASSDSSRNEQYF
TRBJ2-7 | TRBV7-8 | CASSLGGLAAYEQYF
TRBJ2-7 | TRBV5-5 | CASSLALGGSYEQYF
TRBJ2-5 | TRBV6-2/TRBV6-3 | CASRTRVDSKETQYF
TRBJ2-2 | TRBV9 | CASSASGGYGELFF
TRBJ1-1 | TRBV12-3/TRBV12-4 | CASSLVLTEAFF
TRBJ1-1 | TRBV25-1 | CASSGGQGARTEAFF